Listed below are T cell receptor beta chains from one sample, sequenced in a study of blood T cell repertoires in COVID-19. Produced via immunoSEQ multiplex PCR; TCRdb's table is partial and in-frame only. The data contain tens of thousands of clones, just over 85% of them singletons. The source material was peripheral blood. These receptors all stem from a man in his 70s with acute or convalescent COVID-19. Each CDR3 is given with its conserved first and last residue. The order of the fields is CDR3 length, V gene, J gene, clone size, D gene, CDR3 protein, CDR3 DNA. D genes are given only for firm matches. A row's size may be missing; if present it is once, few, many or a size class.

>15|TRBV30|TRBJ1-4|-|TRBD1
CAWSVPGTGREKLFF
TGTGCCTGGAGTGTACCCGGGACAGGGAGGGAAAAACTGTTTTTT
>15|TRBV28|TRBJ2-5|-|TRBD1
CASSPGTAARETQYF
TGTGCCAGCAGTCCTGGGACAGCTGCCCGGGAGACCCAGTACTTC
>13|TRBV19|TRBJ2-2|-|-
CASSTQYTGELFF
TGTGCCAGTAGTACACAGTACACCGGGGAGCTGTTTTTT
>15|TRBV7-6|TRBJ1-4|-|-
CASSPDIARIEKLFF
TGTGCCAGCAGCCCCGACATTGCACGCATTGAAAAACTGTTTTTT
>16|TRBV25-1|TRBJ1-6|-|-
CASRIRGASSNSPLHF
TGTGCCAGCAGGATCCGGGGGGCGAGTTCTAATTCACCCCTCCACTTT
>12|TRBV2|TRBJ2-1|once|-
CASSGEYNEQFF
TGTGCCAGCAGTGGGGAGTACAATGAGCAGTTCTTC
>15|TRBV2|TRBJ1-5|-|-
CASSRGTGKGQPQHF
TGTGCCAGCAGTCGCGGTACAGGGAAGGGTCAGCCCCAGCATTTT
>15|TRBV5-4|TRBJ2-6|-|TRBD1
CASSRQGSGANVLTF
TGTGCCAGCAGCCGACAGGGGTCTGGGGCCAACGTCCTGACTTTC
>14|TRBV2|TRBJ1-6|-|-
CASSAQGFNSPLHF
TGTGCCAGCAGCGCCCAGGGATTTAATTCACCCCTCCACTTT
>15|TRBV6-5|TRBJ1-2|-|TRBD1
CASSRNRRDRVNYTF
TGTGCCAGCAGTCGAAACCGCCGGGACAGGGTTAACTACACCTTC
>18|TRBV5-5|TRBJ2-3|-|-
CASSPLGRRGTSTDTQYF
TGTGCCAGCAGCCCGCTCGGAAGGCGCGGTACCAGCACAGATACGCAGTATTTT
>14|TRBV5-6|TRBJ2-5|-|TRBD2
CASSFGEGLETQYF
TGTGCCAGCAGCTTTGGGGAGGGACTAGAGACCCAGTACTTC
>16|TRBV6-6|TRBJ1-4|-|TRBD1
CASSYSRTGLNEKLFF
TGTGCCAGCAGTTACTCCCGGACAGGACTTAATGAAAAACTGTTTTTT
>12|TRBV11-2|TRBJ2-4|-|TRBD2
CASSQTEGTRTF
TGTGCCAGCAGCCAAACCGAGGGGACTAGGACCTTC
>14|TRBV18|TRBJ1-3|few|TRBD1
CASSPTGSGNTIYF
TGTGCCAGCTCACCGACAGGGAGTGGAAACACCATATATTTT
>15|TRBV15|TRBJ2-7|few|-
CATSRDSRGNYEQYF
TGTGCCACCAGCAGAGATAGCAGGGGTAACTACGAGCAGTACTTC
>15|TRBV5-8|TRBJ2-1|-|TRBD2
CASSWTGGGYNEQFF
TGTGCCAGCAGCTGGACTGGCGGGGGGTACAATGAGCAGTTCTTC
>16|TRBV5-1|TRBJ2-2|-|TRBD1
CASSLTGTGGTGELFF
TGCGCCAGCAGCTTAACCGGGACAGGGGGTACCGGGGAGCTGTTTTTT
>13|TRBV30|TRBJ1-6|-|-
CAWRDIGNSPLHF
TGTGCCTGGAGGGATATCGGGAATTCACCCCTCCACTTT
>15|TRBV28|TRBJ1-5|-|-
CASSPGRSGNQPQHF
TGTGCCAGCAGTCCAGGGAGGTCTGGCAATCAGCCCCAGCATTTT
>14|TRBV28|TRBJ1-3|-|-
CASSRDSTGNTIYF
TGTGCCAGCAGCAGAGACAGTACTGGAAACACCATATATTTT
>19|TRBV18|TRBJ2-1|-|TRBD2
CASSRKTGTSGSSYNEQFF
TGTGCCAGCTCACGGAAGACCGGGACTAGCGGGAGCTCCTACAATGAGCAGTTCTTC
>14|TRBV6-5|TRBJ1-5|few|-
CASSYDAAGAPQHF
TGTGCCAGCAGTTACGACGCGGCGGGGGCCCCCCAGCATTTT
>15|TRBV28|TRBJ2-5|-|-
CASSSQGLPGKTQYF
TGTGCCAGCAGTTCCCAGGGCCTCCCAGGGAAGACCCAGTACTTC
>13|TRBV4-1|TRBJ1-1|-|-
CASSQVGGRKAFF
TGCGCCAGCAGCCAAGTGGGAGGGCGCAAAGCTTTCTTT
>16|TRBV15|TRBJ1-4|-|TRBD1
CATSKDRGRTNEKLFF
TGTGCCACCAGCAAGGACAGGGGGAGAACTAATGAAAAACTGTTTTTT
>15|TRBV5-1|TRBJ2-1|-|-
CASSKGPIGEGEQFF
TGCGCCAGCTCAAAAGGACCGATAGGGGAAGGCGAGCAGTTCTTC
>16|TRBV14|TRBJ2-3|-|TRBD2
CASSQDGGLNTDTQYF
TGTGCCAGCAGCCAAGACGGGGGACTAAACACAGATACGCAGTATTTT
>11|TRBV6-6|TRBJ1-1|-|-
CASFMNTEAFF
TGTGCCAGCTTTATGAACACTGAAGCTTTCTTT
>16|TRBV7-2|TRBJ1-6|-|-
CASTLGASSYNSPLHF
TGTGCCAGCACCTTAGGGGCCAGCTCCTATAATTCACCCCTCCACTTT